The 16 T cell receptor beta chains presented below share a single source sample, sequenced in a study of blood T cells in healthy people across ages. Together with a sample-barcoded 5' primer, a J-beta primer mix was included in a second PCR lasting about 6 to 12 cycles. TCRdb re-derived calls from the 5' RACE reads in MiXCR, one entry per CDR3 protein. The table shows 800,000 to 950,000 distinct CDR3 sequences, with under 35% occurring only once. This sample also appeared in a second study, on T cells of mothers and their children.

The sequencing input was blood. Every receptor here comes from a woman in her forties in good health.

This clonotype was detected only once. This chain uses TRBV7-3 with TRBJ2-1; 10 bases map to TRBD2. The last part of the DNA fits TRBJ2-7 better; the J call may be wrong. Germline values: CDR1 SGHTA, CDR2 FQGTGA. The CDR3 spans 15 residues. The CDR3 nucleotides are TGTGCCAGCAGCTTACATAGCGGGGGGTACAATGAGCAGTACTTC. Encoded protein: CASSLHSGGYNEQYF.

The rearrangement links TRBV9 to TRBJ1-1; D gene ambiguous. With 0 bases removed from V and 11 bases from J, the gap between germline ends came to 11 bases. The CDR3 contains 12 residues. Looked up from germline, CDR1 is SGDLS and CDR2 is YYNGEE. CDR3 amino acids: CASSVDPGPAFF. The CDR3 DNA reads TGTGCCAGCAGCGTAGATCCGGGTCCGGCTTTCTTT.

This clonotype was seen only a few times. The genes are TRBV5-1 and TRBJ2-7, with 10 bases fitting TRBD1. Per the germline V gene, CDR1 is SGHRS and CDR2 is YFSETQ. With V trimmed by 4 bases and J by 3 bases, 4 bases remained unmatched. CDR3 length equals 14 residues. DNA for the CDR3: TGCGCCAGCAGCCGGACAGGGGGTAACTACGAGCAGTACTTC. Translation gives CASSRTGGNYEQYF.

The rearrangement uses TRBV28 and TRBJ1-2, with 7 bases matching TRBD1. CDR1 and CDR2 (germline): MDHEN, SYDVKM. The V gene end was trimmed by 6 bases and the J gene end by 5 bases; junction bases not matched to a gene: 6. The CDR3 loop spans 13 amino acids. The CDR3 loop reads CASRQTGIYGYTF. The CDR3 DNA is TGTGCCAGCAGACAGACAGGGATTTATGGCTACACCTTC.

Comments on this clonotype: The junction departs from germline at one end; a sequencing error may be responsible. The CDR3 bases are TGTGCCCGCAGTTTTCCATTGACAGGGTCGAACTATGGCTACACCTTC. This encodes CARSFPLTGSNYGYTF. The V and J genes are TRBV28 and TRBJ1-2; 7 positions agree with TRBD1. CDR3 length equals 16 residues. Germline CDR1 reads MDHEN; CDR2 reads SYDVKM.

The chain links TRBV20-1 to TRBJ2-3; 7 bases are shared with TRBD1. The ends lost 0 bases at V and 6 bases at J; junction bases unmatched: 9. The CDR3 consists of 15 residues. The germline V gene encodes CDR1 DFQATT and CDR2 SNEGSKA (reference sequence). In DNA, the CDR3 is TGCAGTGCTAGAGATGTTGCCAGGGGGACGGATACGCAGTATTTT. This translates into CSARDVARGTDTQYF.

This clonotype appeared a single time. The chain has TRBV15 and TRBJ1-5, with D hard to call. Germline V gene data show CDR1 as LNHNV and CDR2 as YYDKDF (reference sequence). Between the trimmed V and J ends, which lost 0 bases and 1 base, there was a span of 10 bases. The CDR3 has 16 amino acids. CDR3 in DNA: TGTGCCACCAGCAGAGATAACAGTGGGAGCAATCAGCCCCAGCATTTT. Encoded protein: CATSRDNSGSNQPQHF.

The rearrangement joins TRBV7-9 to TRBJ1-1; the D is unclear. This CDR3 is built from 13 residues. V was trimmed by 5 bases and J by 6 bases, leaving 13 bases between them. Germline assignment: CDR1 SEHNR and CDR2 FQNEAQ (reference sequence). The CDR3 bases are TGTGCCAGCAGCCGGGGAGAGTGGGCTGAAGCTTTCTTT. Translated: CASSRGEWAEAFF.

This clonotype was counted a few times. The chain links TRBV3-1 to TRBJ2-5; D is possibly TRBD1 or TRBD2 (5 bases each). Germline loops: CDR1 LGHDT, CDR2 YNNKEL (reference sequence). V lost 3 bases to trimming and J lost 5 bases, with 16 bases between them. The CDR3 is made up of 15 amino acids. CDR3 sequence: CASSQSGTRRETQYF. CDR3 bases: TGTGCCAGCAGCCAGAGTGGGACCCGCCGGGAGACCCAGTACTTC.

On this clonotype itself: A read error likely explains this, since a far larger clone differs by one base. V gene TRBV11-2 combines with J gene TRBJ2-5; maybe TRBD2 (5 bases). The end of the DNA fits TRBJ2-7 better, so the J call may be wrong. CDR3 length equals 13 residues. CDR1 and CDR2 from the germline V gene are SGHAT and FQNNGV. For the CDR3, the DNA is TGTGCCAGCAGCTTTCCGGGGATCTACGAGCAGTACTTC. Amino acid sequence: CASSFPGIYEQYF.

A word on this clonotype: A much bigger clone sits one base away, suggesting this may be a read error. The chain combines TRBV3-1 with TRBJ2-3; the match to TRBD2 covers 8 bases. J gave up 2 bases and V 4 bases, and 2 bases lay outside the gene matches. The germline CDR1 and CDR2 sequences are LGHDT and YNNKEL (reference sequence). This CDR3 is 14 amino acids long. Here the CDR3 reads CASSPGGVTDTQYF. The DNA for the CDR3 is TGTGCCAGCAGCCCCGGGGGGGTCACAGATACGCAGTATTTT.

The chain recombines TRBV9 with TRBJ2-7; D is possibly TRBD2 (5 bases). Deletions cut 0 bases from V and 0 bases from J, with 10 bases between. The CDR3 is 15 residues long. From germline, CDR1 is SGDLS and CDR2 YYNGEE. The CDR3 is CASSVAPGSSYEQYF. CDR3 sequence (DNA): TGTGCCAGCAGCGTAGCCCCGGGGAGCTCCTACGAGCAGTACTTC.

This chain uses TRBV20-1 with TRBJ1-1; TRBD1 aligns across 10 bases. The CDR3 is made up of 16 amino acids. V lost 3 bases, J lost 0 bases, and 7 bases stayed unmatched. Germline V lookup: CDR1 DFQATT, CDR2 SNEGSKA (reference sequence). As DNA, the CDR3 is TGCAGTGCTAGGCTGACAGGGGGCCGGATGAACACTGAAGCTTTCTTT. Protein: CSARLTGGRMNTEAFF.

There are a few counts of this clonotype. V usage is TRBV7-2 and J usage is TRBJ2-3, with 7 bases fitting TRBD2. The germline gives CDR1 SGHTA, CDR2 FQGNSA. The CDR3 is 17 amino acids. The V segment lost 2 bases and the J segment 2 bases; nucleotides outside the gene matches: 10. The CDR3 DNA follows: TGTGCCAGCAGCTTATCGACGGGAGGCGATGACACAGATACGCAGTATTTT. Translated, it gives CASSLSTGGDDTDTQYF.

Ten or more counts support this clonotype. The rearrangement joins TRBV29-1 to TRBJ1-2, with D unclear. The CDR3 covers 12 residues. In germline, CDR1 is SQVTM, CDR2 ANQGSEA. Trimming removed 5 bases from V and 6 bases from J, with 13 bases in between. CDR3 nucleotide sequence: TGCAGCGTTTTAGGAAACCCTAATGGCTACACCTTC. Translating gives CSVLGNPNGYTF.

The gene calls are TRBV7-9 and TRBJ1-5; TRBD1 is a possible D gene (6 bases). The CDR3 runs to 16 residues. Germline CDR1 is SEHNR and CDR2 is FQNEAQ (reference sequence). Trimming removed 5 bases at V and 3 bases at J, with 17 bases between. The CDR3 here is CASSTSLGGPNQPQHF. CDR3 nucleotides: TGTGCCAGCAGCACCAGCTTGGGGGGGCCCAATCAGCCCCAGCATTTT.